This T cell receptor beta chain came from a study of human T cells and chemical hapten exposure (dated by TCRdb to the early 2020s). At the level of the whole study: For sensitization, 2% DPC in acetone was applied to a roughly 2 cm by roughly 2 cm area of upper inner arm skin. The study tracked peripheral blood TCR repertoire changes in vivo during primary and secondary sensitization to the hapten diphenylcyclopropenone (DPC) in alopecia patients. Throughout the approximately 26-week study period, patients were also given weekly therapeutic DPC doses on the scalp. Patch testing on the upper back used Finn chambers containing 0.01% DPC, with scoring done after 6 days according to International Contact Dermatitis Research Group standards. For TCR sequencing, blood came from some 31 alopecia patients at anywhere from one to four time points (pre-sensitization, 2, 6 and 24 weeks). Libraries were combined into a pool for sequencing, and differences in TCR yield between samples came mainly from small differences in library volumes within the pool. Patient blood was sampled pre-sensitization (week 0) and at 2, 6 and about 24 weeks after DPC sensitization. The patient cohort, mostly female, included alopecia areata with under or over 50% scalp involvement, alopecia totalis and alopecia universalis.

On this clonotype: There is no known antigen for this receptor. Nothing much larger sits one base from this clone, and base qualities are not available.

What the work shows at the level of the full study, not this receptor alone: Because all patients had alopecia, a presumed autoimmune disease, the immune response of the patients might differ from that of healthy individuals. Repeated subsampling changed both the strength of the expansion versus patch-test correlation and the threshold at which the correlation became significant. Significantly more large CDR3 similarity clusters were formed by expanded TCRs than by pre-sensitization or healthy control sets, consistent with antigen-driven responses. No change with DPC sensitization was found in the number of TCRs above 1 in 1000 frequency, and no evidence of global repertoire structure alterations was found. The number of PT1 expanded TCRs positively correlated with patch test score, significant at thresholds 8, 16 and 32 but not 4.

The cysteine opens and the phenylalanine closes a CDR3 of 15 amino acids. Only the CDR3 region is kept as DNA, spanning 45 bases read in frame from base 1. CDR1 MNHEY and CDR2 SVGAGI were looked up in the germline V gene. V is reduced by 2 bases and J by 1 base, leaving a spacing of 12 bases between them. Library preparation employed RACE. TCRdb records NextSeq 500 as the sequencer. During library preparation, unique molecular identifiers were attached to individual cDNA molecules so that TCRs could be counted quantitatively and reproducibly. Each blood RNA sample was used to sequence both TCR alpha and TCR beta chains. The study's own analysis went as follows. A median of roughly 98,000 TCRs per sample was observed, with a range of about 23,224 to 700,000. V, J and CDR3 annotation of the TCR reads was performed with the Decombinator software suite. Every sample was subsampled to the same number of TCRs (28,000) for the PS versus PT1 abundance plots. Expanded TCRs were defined as absent before sensitization and observed at least eight times at the 2-week time point. Using fastp at Q25 and MiXCR, TCRdb reprocessed the public reads and kept productive beta chains. Duplicate CDR3 protein sequences are folded into a single record with the most common DNA and genes. The V and J calls reflect TCRdb's pipeline rather than the authors' work. Present in this sample are around 69,000 distinct CDR3 sequences, 8.5% of which were seen just once. The ten top clones hold approximately 3.7% of the sample.

The sample's time point label, decoded: patch test 2, 6 weeks after DPC sensitization. The intended sense of this specimen's treatment or condition label: therapeutic diphenylcyclopropenone sensitization with weekly scalp DPC. At each patch-test visit, blood was drawn before the patch test was applied. To be eligible, patients had to be aged 18 to 70, diagnosed with alopecia and judged suitable for DPC therapy, while pregnant patients were excluded. Total RNA was isolated from unfractionated whole blood collected in Tempus Blood RNA tubes. The receptor comes from a woman between 45 and 65 years old with alopecia areata. Some clones in this sample may be carry-over from other donors' samples. This specimen was whole blood, taken in connection with sensitization to the hapten diphenylcyclopropenone (DPC). The V and J segments used are TRBV6-5 and TRBJ2-7; the D segment is perhaps TRBD1 or TRBD2, each sharing 7 matched bases. The CDR3 sequence is CASSYPRGGSYEQYF. The nucleotides read TGTGCCAGCAGTTACCCCAGGGGGGGATCCTACGAGCAGTACTTC.